This T cell receptor beta chain was retrieved from a study of blood T cell repertoires in COVID-19. Overall study context: Spain, Italy and the United States supplied samples that represented acute and convalescent COVID-19.

Germline CDR1 reads MGHRA; CDR2 reads YSYEKL. The CDR3 has 13 residues. Between the trimmed V and J ends, which lost 2 bases and 3 bases, there was a span of 8 bases. Authors' analysis steps: Counts of nucleated cells, estimated from reference gene primer amplification, were obtained. Here immunoSEQ multiplex PCR was the method, and the copy in TCRdb shows in-frame clones only, minus some. For V, J and clone size, that table is used; D and trimming come from the DNA. The table records tens of thousands of clones, 90% to 95% of them present only once. Sequencing was performed on peripheral blood. The chain employs TRBV4-1 and TRBJ2-7; D is possibly TRBD1 (6 bases). The receptor was derived from a human donor in a cohort sampled during active COVID-19. The CDR3 here is CASSQPDSYEQYF. CDR3 nucleotide sequence: TGCGCCAGCAGCCAACCGGACAGCTACGAGCAGTACTTC.